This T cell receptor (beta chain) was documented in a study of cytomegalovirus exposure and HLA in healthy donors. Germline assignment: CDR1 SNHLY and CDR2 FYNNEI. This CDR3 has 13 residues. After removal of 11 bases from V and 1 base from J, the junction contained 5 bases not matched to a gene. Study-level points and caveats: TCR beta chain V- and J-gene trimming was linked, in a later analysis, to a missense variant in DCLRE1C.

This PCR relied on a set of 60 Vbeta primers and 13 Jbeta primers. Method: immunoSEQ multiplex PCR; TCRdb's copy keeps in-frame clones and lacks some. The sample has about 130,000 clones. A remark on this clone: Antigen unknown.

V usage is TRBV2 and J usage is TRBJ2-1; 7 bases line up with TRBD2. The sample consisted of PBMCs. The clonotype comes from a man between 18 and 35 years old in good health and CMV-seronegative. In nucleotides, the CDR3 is TGTGCCCCATCGGGGGGTTCCTACAATGAGCAGTTCTTC. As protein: CAPSGGSYNEQFF.